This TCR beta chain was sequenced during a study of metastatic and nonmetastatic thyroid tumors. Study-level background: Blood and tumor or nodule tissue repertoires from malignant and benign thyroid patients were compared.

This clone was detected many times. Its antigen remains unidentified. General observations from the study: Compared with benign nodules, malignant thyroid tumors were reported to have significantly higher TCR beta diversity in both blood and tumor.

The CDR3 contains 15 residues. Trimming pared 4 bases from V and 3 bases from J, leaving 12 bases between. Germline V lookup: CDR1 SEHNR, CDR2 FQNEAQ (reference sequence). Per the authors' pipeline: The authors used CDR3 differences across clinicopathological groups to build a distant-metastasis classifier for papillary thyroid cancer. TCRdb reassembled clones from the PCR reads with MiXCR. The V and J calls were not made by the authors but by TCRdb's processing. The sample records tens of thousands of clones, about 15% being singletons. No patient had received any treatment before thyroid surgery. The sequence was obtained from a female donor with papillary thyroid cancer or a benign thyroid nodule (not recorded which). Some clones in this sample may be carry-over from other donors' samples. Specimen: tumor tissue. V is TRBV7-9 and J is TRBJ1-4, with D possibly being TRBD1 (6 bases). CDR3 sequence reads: CASSSQGWPNEKLFF. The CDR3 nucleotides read TGTGCCAGCAGCTCCCAGGGGTGGCCTAATGAAAAACTGTTTTTT.